The clone carrying this TCR beta chain was found a few times. The gene symbols are mouse symbols. The CDR3 is cut off 4 residues early in the read; its end comes from the germline J gene. Markers including CD4, CD8alpha, NKG2D and NKG2ACE guided sorting of pooled cutaneous lymph node cells. This sample is drawn from a study of CD8+ T cells in alopecia areata. About the study: Recipient mice, approximately 6-11-week-old female C3H/HeJ animals, received skin from roughly 6-12-month-old C3H/HeJ graft donors with spontaneous alopecia.

CDR3 length: 15 residues. Trimming took 0 bases from V and 3 from J; bases not matched to a gene: 4. CDR1 and CDR2 (germline): NSHNY, SYGAGN. cDNA reverse transcribed from extracted RNA served as the sequencing template. Repertoires were generated with immunoSEQ multiplex PCR, while TCRdb's copy carries only in-frame clones and drops some. The sample includes 250,000 or so clones, none of them occurring once. The TCR sequence derives from a C3H/HeJ mouse with alopecia areata. For the strain, the MHC haplotype given is H2-k. This sequence joins TRBV13-1 and TRBJ2-3; 7 bases align to TRBD2. The sequenced sample was CD4+ T cells sorted from a lymph node. Partial CDR3 DNA: TGTGCCAGCAGTGATGCATATGGGGGGGCAGAA. Protein sequence: CASSDAYGGAE. The whole CDR3 sequence is CASSDAYGGAETLYF.